The sequence of this T cell receptor (beta chain) was determined in a study of technical replicates of blood from a few donors. Using immunoSEQ multiplex PCR, the repertoire was profiled, and TCRdb retains in-frame clones only, with some absent. The table shows about 63,000 clones, with around nine tenths occurring only once. There are 14 residues in the CDR3. Per the germline V gene, CDR1 is GTSNPN and CDR2 is SVGIG (reference sequence). V lost 1 base and J lost 4, with 8 bases in between. This clonotype was obtained from a human donor in good health. Some clones in this sample may be carry-over from other donors' samples. The sequencing sample was made of PBMCs. This chain connects TRBV30 to TRBJ2-6; maybe TRBD2 (5 bases). The CDR3 nucleotides read TGTGCCTGGAGTGGAGGGTCAGGGGCCAACGTCCTGACTTTC. It is translated as CAWSGGSGANVLTF.